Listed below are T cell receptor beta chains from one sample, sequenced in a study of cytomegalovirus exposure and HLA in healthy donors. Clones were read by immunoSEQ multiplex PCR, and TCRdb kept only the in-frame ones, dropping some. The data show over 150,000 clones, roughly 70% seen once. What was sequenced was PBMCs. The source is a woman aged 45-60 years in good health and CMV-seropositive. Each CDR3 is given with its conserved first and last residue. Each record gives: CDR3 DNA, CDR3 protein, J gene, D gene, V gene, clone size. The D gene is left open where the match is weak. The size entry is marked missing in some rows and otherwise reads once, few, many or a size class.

DNA: TGCGCCAGCTACCTACAGGGGGCGGATGAGCAGTTCTTC
CDR3: CASYLQGADEQFF
J: TRBJ2-1
D: TRBD1
V: TRBV5-1
size: NA

DNA: TGTGCCAGCAGCTCAGGGGGCTACGAGCAGTACTTC
CDR3: CASSSGGYEQYF
J: TRBJ2-7
D: TRBD1
V: TRBV6-1
size: NA

DNA: TGTGCCAGCAGCGTGTCGGCCGGGAACTTAGGAAACACCATATATTTT
CDR3: CASSVSAGNLGNTIYF
J: TRBJ1-3
D: NA
V: TRBV9
size: few

DNA: TGCGCCAGCAGCTTGGCCGCGGGCACGGGCACTGAAGCTTTCTTT
CDR3: CASSLAAGTGTEAFF
J: TRBJ1-1
D: NA
V: TRBV5-1
size: NA

DNA: TGTGCCAGCAGCCCCGCGGCGAATCAGCCCCAGCATTTT
CDR3: CASSPAANQPQHF
J: TRBJ1-5
D: NA
V: TRBV7-3
size: NA

DNA: TGCGCCAGCAGCTTGGCTACAGGGGTTGACTATGGCTACACCTTC
CDR3: CASSLATGVDYGYTF
J: TRBJ1-2
D: TRBD1
V: TRBV5-1
size: NA

DNA: TGTGCCAGCAGTGGGAGGGAGGGCACCGGGGAGCTGTTTTTT
CDR3: CASSGREGTGELFF
J: TRBJ2-2
D: TRBD2
V: TRBV6-1
size: few

DNA: TGTGCTAGTGGTTTCCAGGGATCTAATGAAAAACTGTTTTTT
CDR3: CASGFQGSNEKLFF
J: TRBJ1-4
D: NA
V: TRBV12-5
size: NA

DNA: TGTGCCAGCAGCCCCAGAGCGGGGGCTTTCTCCTACAATGAGCAGTTCTTC
CDR3: CASSPRAGAFSYNEQFF
J: TRBJ2-1
D: TRBD2
V: TRBV7-6
size: NA

DNA: TGTGCCATCAGTGGATCCGAAAAAGGCAGGGTAAGATCCTACGAGCAGTACTTC
CDR3: CAISGSEKGRVRSYEQYF
J: TRBJ2-7
D: NA
V: TRBV10-3
size: NA

DNA: TGTGCCAGCAGCCAAGAAGGGTCTAGCGGGGCCTACAATGAGCAGTTCTTC
CDR3: CASSQEGSSGAYNEQFF
J: TRBJ2-1
D: TRBD2
V: TRBV4-2
size: NA

DNA: TGCGCCCCCCAGGCGGGGCTGAGGCAGCCCCAGCATTTT
CDR3: CAPQAGLRQPQHF
J: TRBJ1-5
D: NA
V: TRBV23-1
size: NA

DNA: TGTGCCAGCAGTCTACTAGCGCACACCGGGGAGCTGTTTTTT
CDR3: CASSLLAHTGELFF
J: TRBJ2-2
D: TRBD2
V: TRBV11-2
size: NA

DNA: TGTGCCAGCAGTGAAGTAGGGGGCAATCAGCCCCAGCATTTT
CDR3: CASSEVGGNQPQHF
J: TRBJ1-5
D: NA
V: TRBV6-1
size: NA

DNA: TGTGCCAGCAGTTTACTGACAGGGGAGAAGACCTACGAGCAGTACTTC
CDR3: CASSLLTGEKTYEQYF
J: TRBJ2-7
D: TRBD1
V: TRBV27
size: once

DNA: TGTGCCAGCAGCACAGCAGGGGTACCACTCAATGAGCAGTTCTTC
CDR3: CASSTAGVPLNEQFF
J: TRBJ2-1
D: NA
V: TRBV9
size: NA

DNA: TGTGCCAGCAGCGTCAGGGGGCTAGGGGAAAAACTGTTTTTT
CDR3: CASSVRGLGEKLFF
J: TRBJ1-4
D: TRBD1
V: TRBV5-6
size: NA

DNA: TGCGCCAGCAGCTTGGAACGGGACAGGGGGAGACATGGCTACACCTTC
CDR3: CASSLERDRGRHGYTF
J: TRBJ1-2
D: TRBD1
V: TRBV5-1
size: few

DNA: TGTGCCAGCAGCGCCGGGACAGAGAAACTGTTTTTT
CDR3: CASSAGTEKLFF
J: TRBJ1-4
D: TRBD1
V: TRBV6-5
size: few

DNA: TGTGCCAGCAGCGTAGCTGGCTGGCTCGATGAGCAGTTCTTC
CDR3: CASSVAGWLDEQFF
J: TRBJ2-1
D: NA
V: TRBV9
size: once

DNA: TGTGCCAGCACTATAACAGGGGGCGCAGGAGGGGGCTACACCTTC
CDR3: CASTITGGAGGGYTF
J: TRBJ1-2
D: TRBD1
V: TRBV6-1
size: NA

DNA: TGTGCCAGCAGTTCCACCCGGGACAGGTTTGCCTACACCTTC
CDR3: CASSSTRDRFAYTF
J: TRBJ1-2
D: TRBD1
V: TRBV27
size: NA

DNA: TGTGCCAGCACTGCGAGGGGGACCGAGCAGTACTTC
CDR3: CASTARGTEQYF
J: TRBJ2-7
D: NA
V: TRBV6-5
size: NA

DNA: TGTTCCAGCAGCAAGGGGAAGGGGGCGACGGAAAAACTGTTTTTT
CDR3: CSSSKGKGATEKLFF
J: TRBJ1-4
D: TRBD1
V: TRBV7-9
size: NA

DNA: TGTGCCAGCAGTTTACAGGAGAACACTGAAGCTTTCTTT
CDR3: CASSLQENTEAFF
J: TRBJ1-1
D: NA
V: TRBV6-4
size: NA

DNA: TGTGCCAGCAGTGGGGGTAGGGGGTATACGGACACTGAAGCTTTCTTT
CDR3: CASSGGRGYTDTEAFF
J: TRBJ1-1
D: NA
V: TRBV2
size: NA

DNA: TGCGCCAGCAGACGCCAGGGGGCAGGTGGGGAGCTGTTTTTT
CDR3: CASRRQGAGGELFF
J: TRBJ2-2
D: TRBD1
V: TRBV5-1
size: NA

DNA: TGTGCCAGCTCACCACCAACAGCAACCTCTGGAAACACCATATATTTT
CDR3: CASSPPTATSGNTIYF
J: TRBJ1-3
D: NA
V: TRBV18
size: NA

DNA: TGTGCCGCTACTCGAGCCGGGAACACTGAAGCTTTCTTT
CDR3: CAATRAGNTEAFF
J: TRBJ1-1
D: NA
V: TRBV6-5
size: NA

DNA: TGTGCCAGCAGCTTTGAGTACAGGGCGAACACTGAAGCTTTCTTT
CDR3: CASSFEYRANTEAFF
J: TRBJ1-1
D: NA
V: TRBV5-4
size: few

DNA: TGCAGCGTTGGGCCGTCCGGGACAGGGGGCGTTGTGGCTGAAGCTTTCTTT
CDR3: CSVGPSGTGGVVAEAFF
J: TRBJ1-1
D: TRBD1
V: TRBV29-1
size: NA

DNA: TGTGCCAGCAGCGTAGCCCGAGCGGGGAGCACAGATACGCAGTATTTT
CDR3: CASSVARAGSTDTQYF
J: TRBJ2-3
D: TRBD2
V: TRBV9
size: NA

DNA: TGTGCCAGCAGCTTAGCTCCACTAGCCTACAATGAGCAGTTCTTC
CDR3: CASSLAPLAYNEQFF
J: TRBJ2-1
D: NA
V: TRBV11-3
size: NA

DNA: TGTGCCAGCAGCCGGACAGCCAGATATGGCTACCCCTTC
CDR3: CASSRTARYGYPF
J: TRBJ1-2
D: NA
V: TRBV6-5
size: NA

DNA: TGCGCCAGCAGCGACGCGGGGGTTATAACAGATACGCAGTATTTT
CDR3: CASSDAGVITDTQYF
J: TRBJ2-3
D: TRBD2
V: TRBV5-1
size: NA

DNA: TGTGCCAGCAGTTTACAGGGGGCAGGAGAGACCCAGTACTTC
CDR3: CASSLQGAGETQYF
J: TRBJ2-5
D: TRBD1
V: TRBV28
size: few

DNA: TGTGCCAGCAGCTTGGCAGAGCGGGGTAGCACAGATACGCAGTATTTT
CDR3: CASSLAERGSTDTQYF
J: TRBJ2-3
D: TRBD2
V: TRBV5-4
size: NA

DNA: TGTGCCAGCAGCGGGGGACAGACAAACACCGGGGAGCTGTTTTTT
CDR3: CASSGGQTNTGELFF
J: TRBJ2-2
D: TRBD1
V: TRBV7-9
size: NA

DNA: TGTGCCAGCAGCCTTAACATGGGCCAGGCTAATGAAAAACTGTTTTTT
CDR3: CASSLNMGQANEKLFF
J: TRBJ1-4
D: NA
V: TRBV14
size: NA

DNA: TGCGCCAGCAGCCGGGCGGGGCAAATCTACGAGCAGTACTTC
CDR3: CASSRAGQIYEQYF
J: TRBJ2-7
D: NA
V: TRBV5-1
size: NA

DNA: TGTGCCAGTAGTACCGGACAGGGGGCTGTTTACGAGCAGTACTTC
CDR3: CASSTGQGAVYEQYF
J: TRBJ2-7
D: TRBD1
V: TRBV19
size: NA

DNA: TGTGCCAGCAGGGCCGGGACAGACGGGACAAAACTGTTTTTT
CDR3: CASRAGTDGTKLFF
J: TRBJ1-4
D: TRBD1
V: TRBV6-1
size: once

DNA: TGTGCCATCCCCCGGACAGGCCTTTTACAGCCCCAGCATTTT
CDR3: CAIPRTGLLQPQHF
J: TRBJ1-5
D: TRBD1
V: TRBV10-3
size: NA

DNA: TGTGCCAGCAGTTTAATTCAGGGAGAGCAGTACTTC
CDR3: CASSLIQGEQYF
J: TRBJ2-7
D: NA
V: TRBV27
size: NA

DNA: TGTGCCAGCAGTTCCAGCTCCTATAATTCACCCCTCCACTTT
CDR3: CASSSSSYNSPLHF
J: TRBJ1-6
D: NA
V: TRBV6-5
size: once